These 18 T cell receptor beta chains were sequenced from one sample in a study of beta chain features in type 1 diabetes. The isolated RNA, all of it, was reverse transcribed, so expressed TCRB transcripts were what got sequenced. The table came from immunoSEQ multiplex PCR; TCRdb's copy has only in-frame clones and leaves some out. The profile shows roughly 450,000 clones, over 9.5% of them singletons. Sample: naive CD4+ T cells from blood. All receptors come from a woman younger than 35 in good health.

The chain recombines TRBV4-1 with TRBJ2-7; TRBD2 aligns across 7 bases. Germline CDR1 is MGHRA and CDR2 is YSYEKL. The ends lost 2 bases at V and 2 bases at J; junction bases unmatched: 6. This CDR3 contains 15 residues. The CDR3 loop is CASSQPSSGTYEQYF. CDR3 nucleotide sequence: TGCGCCAGCAGCCAACCGTCTAGCGGCACCTACGAGCAGTACTTC.

CDR3 sequence (DNA): TGTGCCAGCAGCTTGGACAGTAGGGAGGAGACCCAGTACTTC. Protein product: CASSLDSREETQYF. The chain couples TRBV5-4 to TRBJ2-5, with D possibly TRBD2 on 5 matching bases. The CDR3 is made up of 14 amino acids. CDR1 and CDR2 (germline): SGHNT, YYREEE (reference sequence). V shed 0 bases and J shed 5 bases, with 11 bases lying between them.

The V and J genes are TRBV5-1 and TRBJ2-5, with D unclear. Trimming stripped 5 bases from V and 1 base from J, with 15 bases between. Germline V gene sequence: CDR1 SGHRS, CDR2 YFSETQ. The CDR3 contains 15 residues. CDR3 DNA: TGCGCCAGCAGTTTAGAAGGACGGACCCAAGAGACCCAGTACTTC. This translates into CASSLEGRTQETQYF.

The chain links TRBV7-9 to TRBJ2-5; D gene uncertain. Germline V gene lookup returns CDR1 SEHNR and CDR2 FQNEAQ (reference sequence). V was cut by 8 bases and J by 4 bases, with 11 bases left in between. The CDR3 covers 12 residues. As DNA, the CDR3 is TGTGCCAGCGGAGTCGAGCGAGAGACCCAGTACTTC. Its translation: CASGVERETQYF.

The V call is TRBV9, the J call TRBJ2-5; D possibly matches TRBD1 or TRBD2 (5 bases each). The germline V gene has CDR1 SGDLS and CDR2 YYNGEE. This CDR3 contains 14 residues. V shed 3 bases and J shed 6 bases, with 15 bases lying between them. CDR3 sequence reads: CASSATQGVQTQYF. In DNA, the CDR3 is TGTGCCAGCAGCGCGACCCAGGGAGTACAGACCCAGTACTTC.

The chain combines TRBV6-1 with TRBJ2-2, with unresolved D. Between the trimmed V and J ends, which lost 6 bases and 0 bases, there was a span of 11 bases. The germline V gene has CDR1 MNHNS and CDR2 SASEGT. This CDR3 is 15 amino acids long. Here the CDR3 DNA reads TGTGCCAGCAGCTTCCTCGGGCCGAACACCGGGGAGCTGTTTTTT. This codes for CASSFLGPNTGELFF.

This clone was seen ten or more times. The chain combines TRBV29-1 with TRBJ2-1, with 9 bases aligning to TRBD2. V gave up 6 bases and J gave up 1 base; unmatched junction bases: 13. CDR1 is SQVTM, CDR2 ANQGSEA, per germline. The CDR3 has 17 amino acids. The CDR3 spells CSVPVPGLALSYNEQFF. The CDR3 DNA sequence: TGCAGCGTCCCAGTCCCGGGACTAGCATTGTCCTACAATGAGCAGTTCTTC.

A few counts support this clone. The gene calls are TRBV11-1 and TRBJ1-6; TRBD1 is a possible D gene (5 bases). V was pared by 4 bases and J by 7 bases, with 11 bases between. The germline V gene encodes CDR1 SGHAT and CDR2 FQDESV (reference sequence). The CDR3 length is 14 residues. In DNA, the CDR3 is TGTGCCAGCAGCTATCAGGGCTGGAATTCACCCCTCCACTTT. Protein sequence: CASSYQGWNSPLHF.

The genes are TRBV5-6 and TRBJ2-1; D not resolved. V was clipped by 3 bases and J by 6 bases, with 13 bases between them. Germline V gene data show CDR1 as SGHDT and CDR2 as YYEEEE. The CDR3 has 14 amino acids. Here the CDR3 DNA reads TGTGCCAGCAGCTCGGTGTGGGATCGCAATGAGCAGTTCTTC. This encodes CASSSVWDRNEQFF. Full variable domain (outside the CDR3, taken from reference TRBV5-6 and TRBJ2-1): DAGVTQSPTHLIKTRGQQVTLRCSPKSGHDTVSWYQQALGQGPQFIFQYYEEEERQRGNFPDRFSGHQFPNYSSELNVNALLLGDSALYLCASSSVWDRNEQFFGPGTRLTVL.

In this sample, this clone turned up a few times. The rearrangement links TRBV7-2 to TRBJ2-7, with TRBD1 as a possible D gene (7 bases). V lost 6 bases, J lost 6 bases, and 21 bases lay in between. The CDR3 spans 15 residues. Looked up from germline, CDR1 is SGHTA and CDR2 is FQGNSA. This chain's CDR3 is CASRFRRDSIFEQYF. The CDR3 region has the DNA TGTGCCAGCAGGTTCCGGCGGGACAGCATTTTCGAGCAGTACTTC.

This chain links TRBV25-1 with TRBJ2-5; 8 bases are shared with TRBD1. The J segment lost 1 base and the V segment lost 9 bases, leaving 4 bases of the junction unmatched. This CDR3 is 13 amino acids long. Germline V gene sequence: CDR1 MGHDK, CDR2 SYGVNS. The CDR3 is CASRDRPQETQYF. The CDR3 DNA sequence: TGTGCCAGTCGGGACAGGCCCCAAGAGACCCAGTACTTC.

The table lists this clone with a few counts. This chain connects TRBV5-4 to TRBJ2-1, with D possibly TRBD2 on 5 matching bases. The germline gives CDR1 SGHNT, CDR2 YYREEE (reference sequence). V was trimmed by 0 bases and J by 2 bases, leaving 9 bases between them. The CDR3 consists of 15 residues. CDR3 sequence (DNA): TGTGCCAGCAGCTTGGACGGGGTCGCCTACAATGAGCAGTTCTTC. This gives the protein CASSLDGVAYNEQFF.

This chain joins TRBV7-2 and TRBJ2-1, with 7 positions matching TRBD1. Unmatched junction bases numbered 7, after V lost 3 bases and J lost 5 bases. The CDR3 totals 15 residues. CDR1 and CDR2 from the germline V gene are SGHTA and FQGNSA. CDR3 loop: CASSFRDSQNNEQFF. DNA of the CDR3: TGTGCCAGCAGCTTCCGGGACAGTCAGAACAATGAGCAGTTCTTC. Looking up the rest from reference TRBV7-2 and TRBJ2-1 gives the full variable domain: GAGVSQSPSNKVTEKGKDVELRCDPISGHTALYWYRQSLGQGLEFLIYFQGNSAPDKSGLPSDRFSAERTGGSVSTLTIQRTQQEDSAVYLCASSFRDSQNNEQFFGPGTRLTVL.

Only a few counts were recorded for this clone. The rearrangement joins TRBV5-1 to TRBJ2-1; 9 nucleotides agree with TRBD2. The junction had 9 bases not matched to a gene; V was cut back by 0 bases and J by 8 bases. Germline CDR1 and CDR2: SGHRS and YFSETQ. The CDR3 extends over 16 amino acids. Here the CDR3 DNA reads TGCGCCAGCAGCTTGGTAGTAGCGGGAGCCGGCGATGAGCAGTTCTTC. It yields the protein CASSLVVAGAGDEQFF.

A few counts support this clone. The rearrangement links TRBV6-6 to TRBJ2-5, with TRBD2 identical over 7 bases. The CDR3 covers 14 residues. Germline-derived CDR1 and CDR2 are MNHNY and SVGAGI (reference sequence). The J segment lost 2 bases and the V segment lost 7 bases, leaving 7 bases of the junction unmatched. The CDR3, as DNA: TGTGCCAGCACCGATAGCGGGCGGCAAGAGACCCAGTACTTC. Amino acid sequence: CASTDSGRQETQYF.

J is TRBJ2-1 and V is TRBV28; the D is unclear. Trimming stripped 3 bases from V and 8 bases from J, with 14 bases between. Germline CDR1 and CDR2: MDHEN and SYDVKM. The CDR3 consists of 14 residues. CDR3 sequence: CASSFSVKGHEQFF. CDR3 DNA: TGTGCCAGCAGTTTTTCGGTGAAGGGTCATGAGCAGTTCTTC.

The V call is TRBV4-1, the J call TRBJ1-3; unclear D gene. Trimming took 2 bases from V and 7 from J, leaving 15 bases between them. The CDR3 totals 15 residues. Germline values: CDR1 MGHRA, CDR2 YSYEKL. CDR3 DNA sequence: TGCGCCAGCAGCCAACGACCAATACAGCGGAACACCATATATTTT. It translates to CASSQRPIQRNTIYF.

This clone came up a few times. Other DNA sequences of this sample code for an identical CDR3. V gene TRBV7-9 combines with J gene TRBJ2-7, with D hard to call. The CDR3 is made up of 11 amino acids. CDR1 is SEHNR, CDR2 FQNEAQ, per germline (reference sequence). Trimming left V 5 bases short and J 2 bases short, with 4 bases between. In DNA form, the CDR3 reads TGTGCCAGCAGCCCAGCCTACGAGCAGTACTTC. Translation gives CASSPAYEQYF.